The 32 T cell receptor beta chains below come from one sample, sequenced in a study of shared clonotypes between healthy human individuals. Profiling relied on immunoSEQ multiplex PCR, and the TCRdb table lists in-frame clones only, not all of them. The table has about 2.4 million clones, 93% seen once. Sequenced: naive CD4+ T cells from PBMCs. Subset in this sample: CD45RA+ positively selected. The source is a man between 18 and 35 years old in good health. Some clones in this sample may be carry-over from other donors' samples.

This clone is a singleton in its sample. The V and J genes are TRBV6-1 and TRBJ1-4; tentatively, D is TRBD1 (5 bases). This CDR3 region has 13 residues. The V end lost 11 bases, the J end lost 0 bases, and 10 bases lay between the germline ends. Germline V lookup: CDR1 MNHNS, CDR2 SASEGT. The DNA for the CDR3 is TGTGCCTGGGGACGGTCAACTAATGAAAAACTGTTTTTT. Protein: CAWGRSTNEKLFF.

V gene TRBV7-2 combines with J gene TRBJ2-7, with D unclear. Trimming took 4 bases from V and 7 from J, leaving 14 bases between them. The germline V gene has CDR1 SGHTA and CDR2 FQGNSA. This CDR3 is built from 13 residues. The CDR3 reads CASSSDRPGEQYF. CDR3 coding DNA: TGTGCCAGCAGCTCGGACCGACCCGGGGAGCAGTACTTC.

This clone came up a few times. This chain uses TRBV6-5 with TRBJ1-1; D not resolved. The V gene lost 0 bases and the J gene lost 12 bases, with 17 bases spanning the gap. The CDR3 covers 14 residues. Looked up from germline, CDR1 is MNHEY and CDR2 is SVGAGI. The CDR3 reads CASSYSFEHGRTFF. In nucleotides, the CDR3 is TGTGCCAGCAGTTACTCTTTCGAACACGGCCGAACTTTCTTT.

The chain links TRBV10-2 to TRBJ2-4, with TRBD2 matching over 7 bases. V shed 7 bases, J shed 0 bases, and the junction held 18 bases outside the gene matches. Looked up from germline, CDR1 is WSHSY and CDR2 is SAAADI. There are 19 residues in the CDR3. The CDR3 sequence is CASKPPMAGERKAKNIQYF. CDR3 sequence (DNA): TGCGCCAGCAAACCCCCCATGGCGGGAGAACGGAAAGCCAAAAACATTCAGTACTTC.

The DNA of the CDR3 is TGTGCCAGCAGTGATCAACAGATCAATCAGCCCCAGCATTTT. Its translation: CASSDQQINQPQHF. This rearrangement joins TRBV6-1 to TRBJ1-5; unclear D gene. The CDR3 runs 14 residues. V lost 3 bases and J lost 3, with 9 bases in between. CDR1 is MNHNS, CDR2 SASEGT, per germline.

This chain connects TRBV9 to TRBJ2-1; TRBD1 might be the D (6 bases). Trimming removed 0 bases from V and 6 bases from J, with 7 bases in between. The CDR3 is made up of 13 amino acids. The germline gives CDR1 SGDLS, CDR2 YYNGEE. In DNA form, the CDR3 reads TGTGCCAGCAGCGTAGCACAGGGCAATGAGCAGTTCTTC. Residues: CASSVAQGNEQFF.

A single count supports this clone. The chain has TRBV15 and TRBJ2-7, with TRBD1 matching 9 bases. This CDR3 is built from 15 residues. Germline loops: CDR1 LNHNV, CDR2 YYDKDF (reference sequence). Losses at the gene ends were 0 bases for V and 5 bases for J; bases not matched to a gene: 5. CDR3 in amino acids: CATSRDQQGADEQYF. The CDR3, as DNA: TGTGCCACCAGCAGAGATCAACAGGGGGCTGACGAGCAGTACTTC. Drawing the rest from reference TRBV15 and TRBJ2-7, the complete variable domain is DAMVIQNPRYQVTQFGKPVTLSCSQTLNHNVMYWYQQKSSQAPKLLFHYYDKDFNNEADTPDNFQSRRPNTSFCFLDIRSPGLGDTAMYLCATSRDQQGADEQYFGPGTRLTVT.

The rearrangement uses TRBV6-6 and TRBJ1-1; D not certain. This CDR3 has 14 amino acids. Germline values: CDR1 MNHNY, CDR2 SVGAGI (reference sequence). V was shortened by 5 bases and J by 4 bases, with 14 bases between the two germline ends. CDR3 coding DNA: TGTGCCAGCAGTCAGCGGAGGGCGGTCACTGAAGCTTTCTTT. Protein sequence: CASSQRRAVTEAFF.

The V gene is TRBV6-6, the J gene TRBJ2-3, with 8 bases matching TRBD2. Unmatched junction bases numbered 8, after V lost 6 bases and J lost 3 bases. Germline V gives CDR1 MNHNY, CDR2 SVGAGI (reference sequence). The CDR3 covers 15 residues. The CDR3 DNA is TGTGCCAGCAGGGCCGGGGGGGCGGGAACAGATACGCAGTATTTT. Residues: CASRAGGAGTDTQYF.

This chain uses TRBV5-5 with TRBJ2-3; unclear D gene. Looked up from germline, CDR1 is SGHKS and CDR2 is YYEKEE (reference sequence). The V gene lost 0 bases and the J gene lost 0 bases, with 11 bases spanning the gap. This CDR3 has 16 residues. CDR3 sequence reads: CASSLGLATSTDTQYF. The CDR3 DNA reads as TGTGCCAGCAGCTTGGGACTCGCAACTAGCACAGATACGCAGTATTTT. The whole variable domain, filled in from reference TRBV5-5 and TRBJ2-3, reads DAGVTQSPTHLIKTRGQQVTLRCSPISGHKSVSWYQQVLGQGPQFIFQYYEKEERGRGNFPDRFSARQFPNYSSELNVNALLLGDSALYLCASSLGLATSTDTQYFGPGTRLTVL.

This clone has more than one count but fewer than ten. The V call is TRBV29-1, the J call TRBJ1-1, with TRBD1 as a possible D gene (6 bases). V was trimmed by 6 bases and J by 0 bases, leaving 11 bases between them. Germline CDR1 reads SQVTM; CDR2 reads ANQGSEA. CDR3 size: 13 residues. CDR3 coding DNA: TGCAGCGTACGACAGGTGTTGAACACTGAAGCTTTCTTT. Translating it yields CSVRQVLNTEAFF.

The V gene is TRBV6-5, the J gene TRBJ2-6; D may correspond to TRBD1 or TRBD2 (6 bases each). Germline CDR1 and CDR2: MNHEY and SVGAGI. This CDR3 has 15 amino acids. Trimming took 4 bases from V and 2 from J, leaving 9 bases between them. CDR3 protein: CASSLRGAGANVLTF. CDR3 DNA: TGTGCCAGCAGTTTGAGGGGGGCTGGGGCCAACGTCCTGACTTTC.

This chain links TRBV15 with TRBJ2-4, with 7 bases identical to TRBD2. J gave up 5 bases and V 4 bases, and 5 bases lay outside the gene matches. CDR1 and CDR2 (germline): LNHNV, YYDKDF (reference sequence). The CDR3 sequence is 14 residues long. The CDR3 loop is CATSTWEGENIQYF. DNA of the CDR3: TGTGCCACCAGCACGTGGGAGGGTGAAAACATTCAGTACTTC.

The V call is TRBV30, the J call TRBJ2-7; 8 positions match TRBD1. Losses at the gene ends were 0 bases for V and 3 bases for J; bases not matched to a gene: 7. CDR1 and CDR2 (germline): GTSNPN, SVGIG (reference sequence). This CDR3 comprises 15 residues. The CDR3 sequence: CAWSVGGTGVYEQYF. The CDR3 DNA is TGTGCCTGGAGTGTAGGAGGGACAGGAGTCTACGAGCAGTACTTC.

This chain uses TRBV27 with TRBJ1-1, with D perhaps TRBD1 (5 bases). The CDR3 runs 13 residues. V was clipped by 6 bases and J by 5 bases, with 13 bases between them. Germline-derived CDR1 and CDR2 are MNHEY and SMNVEV (reference sequence). CDR3 loop: CASRTSGRTEAFF. The DNA for the CDR3 is TGTGCCAGCAGGACCTCAGGGCGTACTGAAGCTTTCTTT.

V and J are TRBV28 and TRBJ2-3, with D perhaps TRBD2 (6 bases). CDR3 length: 16 amino acids. CDR1 is MDHEN, CDR2 SYDVKM, per germline. V was cut by 3 bases and J by 4 bases, with 17 bases left in between. CDR3 DNA sequence: TGTGCCAGCAGTTTGCCTCCAGGCGGGATTGCAGATACGCAGTATTTT. It translates to CASSLPPGGIADTQYF.

J is TRBJ2-3 and V is TRBV5-1; TRBD1 agrees at 8 bases. The CDR3 length is 18 residues. Trimming took 3 bases from V and 3 from J; bases not matched to a gene: 15. The V gene's germline CDR1 is SGHRS and CDR2 YFSETQ. The CDR3 protein is CASSSYADRGRNTDTQYF. For the CDR3, the DNA is TGCGCCAGCAGCTCCTATGCAGACAGGGGAAGAAATACAGATACGCAGTATTTT.

This rearrangement joins TRBV27 to TRBJ2-7; the D gene is possibly TRBD1 (6 bases). Germline V gene lookup returns CDR1 MNHEY and CDR2 SMNVEV (reference sequence). The ends were cut back, 8 bases at V and 5 bases at J, with 31 bases in the middle. The CDR3 extends over 18 amino acids. The CDR3 DNA is TGTGCCAGCCGCCAACCGGGACACATGCTACGAGCAGGGGACGAGCAGTACTTC. Its protein is CASRQPGHMLRAGDEQYF.

In this sample, this clone turned up once. The genes are TRBV7-2 and TRBJ2-5; D is possibly TRBD2 (6 bases). Germline V gene lookup returns CDR1 SGHTA and CDR2 FQGNSA. CDR3 length: 13 amino acids. V lost 7 bases, J lost 5 bases, and 14 bases lay in between. For the CDR3, the DNA is TGTGCCAGCACCAGTAGGGACTCGGAGACCCAGTACTTC. This codes for CASTSRDSETQYF. Using reference TRBV7-2 and TRBJ2-5 for the parts outside the CDR3, the full variable domain is GAGVSQSPSNKVTEKGKDVELRCDPISGHTALYWYRQSLGQGLEFLIYFQGNSAPDKSGLPSDRFSAERTGGSVSTLTIQRTQQEDSAVYLCASTSRDSETQYFGPGTRLLVL.

V gene TRBV4-3 combines with J gene TRBJ1-2; unclear D gene. Trimming removed 0 bases at V and 3 bases at J, with 11 bases between. CDR3 length: 15 amino acids. Germline loops: CDR1 LGHNA, CDR2 YSLEER. The CDR3, as DNA: TGCGCCAGCAGCCAAGATCCCCAGGCGCACTATGGCTACACCTTC. It yields the protein CASSQDPQAHYGYTF.

This chain connects TRBV18 to TRBJ1-2; 8 nucleotides match TRBD1. Unmatched junction bases numbered 5, after V lost 5 bases and J lost 0 bases. CDR1 and CDR2 from the germline V gene are KGHSH and LQKENI. The CDR3 has 15 residues. In nucleotides, the CDR3 is TGTGCCAGCTCAGCACAGGGGGGGACTAACTATGGCTACACCTTC. Its protein is CASSAQGGTNYGYTF.

The chain joins TRBV7-2 to TRBJ2-3; 7 bases align to TRBD1. The CDR3 consists of 18 residues. Germline CDR1 SGHTA, CDR2 FQGNSA. The V segment lost 2 bases and the J segment 1 base; nucleotides outside the gene matches: 12. CDR3 bases: TGTGCCAGCAGCTTAAATCCCCCGACAGGGATGGGCACAGATACGCAGTATTTT. Translation: CASSLNPPTGMGTDTQYF.

The rearrangement links TRBV28 to TRBJ2-7; tentatively, D is TRBD1 or TRBD2 (5 bases each). Trimming took off 8 bases at V and 1 base at J, with 9 bases between the two ends. Germline V lookup: CDR1 MDHEN, CDR2 SYDVKM. The CDR3 consists of 12 residues. CDR3 residues: CASGWGSYEQYF. The CDR3 nucleotides read TGTGCCAGCGGATGGGGGTCCTACGAGCAGTACTTC. The variable domain in full, with the rest retrieved from reference TRBV28 and TRBJ2-7, is DVKVTQSSRYLVKRTGEKVFLECVQDMDHENMFWYRQDPGLGLRLIYFSYDVKMKEKGDIPEGYSVSREKKERFSLILESASTNQTSMYLCASGWGSYEQYFGPGTRLTVT.

The count of this clone is one. The V call is TRBV27, the J call TRBJ2-3; 11 positions match TRBD2. The CDR3 contains 17 residues. The germline CDR1 and CDR2 sequences are MNHEY and SMNVEV (reference sequence). V was pared by 4 bases and J by 0 bases, with 6 bases of the junction left unmatched. This chain's CDR3 is CASSSIAGGPSTDTQYF. The CDR3, as DNA: TGTGCCAGCAGTTCAATAGCGGGAGGGCCTAGCACAGATACGCAGTATTTT.

This chain's CDR3 is CASSSEPSSTDTQYF. The CDR3 coding sequence is TGTGCCAGCAGCTCAGAACCCTCTAGCACAGATACGCAGTATTTT. This chain joins TRBV5-4 and TRBJ2-3; the D is unclear. The CDR3 covers 15 residues. Trimming left V 3 bases short and J 0 bases short, with 11 bases between. CDR1 is SGHNT and CDR2 is YYREEE in the germline V gene (reference sequence). Filled out from reference TRBV5-4 and TRBJ2-3, the complete variable domain reads ETGVTQSPTHLIKTRGQQVTLRCSSQSGHNTVSWYQQALGQGPQFIFQYYREEENGRGNFPPRFSGLQFPNYSSELNVNALELDDSALYLCASSSEPSSTDTQYFGPGTRLTVL.

J is TRBJ1-1 and V is TRBV19, with D perhaps matching TRBD1 (6 bases). CDR1 is LNHDA and CDR2 is SQIVND in the germline V gene (reference sequence). This CDR3 contains 12 residues. V gave up 8 bases and J gave up 4 bases, with 11 bases separating them. DNA of the CDR3: TGTGCCAGTTCCGAACAGGGCACTGAAGCTTTCTTT. This encodes CASSEQGTEAFF.

The J gene is TRBJ1-2, the V gene TRBV7-8, with 8 bases identical to TRBD1. After removal of 1 base from V and 3 bases from J, the junction contained 7 bases not matched to a gene. Germline assignment: CDR1 SGHVS and CDR2 FQNEAQ. This CDR3 spans 16 amino acids. CDR3 loop: CASSLEGHRGYYGYTF. The DNA for the CDR3 is TGTGCCAGCAGCTTAGAGGGGCACAGGGGGTACTATGGCTACACCTTC.

The rearrangement joins TRBV2 to TRBJ2-1; D may be TRBD2 (6 bases). Germline V gene sequence: CDR1 SNHLY, CDR2 FYNNEI. The CDR3 runs 14 residues. Between the trimmed V and J ends, which lost 7 bases and 4 bases, there was a span of 14 bases. In DNA form, the CDR3 reads TGTGCCAGCACTGGACTTGGGGGGTACAATGAGCAGTTCTTC. This translates into CASTGLGGYNEQFF.

This clone occurred a few times. The J gene is TRBJ2-2, the V gene TRBV7-7, with 7 bases lining up with TRBD1. This CDR3 contains 14 residues. V was pared by 5 bases and J by 4 bases, with 4 bases of the junction left unmatched. Germline V gene lookup returns CDR1 SSHAT and CDR2 FNYEAQ (reference sequence). Written as DNA, the CDR3 is TGTGCCAGCAGCCAGACAGGGCTCACCGGGGAGCTGTTTTTT. It specifies CASSQTGLTGELFF.

The chain uses TRBV7-9 and TRBJ1-3, with D possibly matching TRBD1 (5 bases). CDR3 length: 16 amino acids. Trimming took 5 bases from V and 0 from J, leaving 14 bases between them. The germline V gene encodes CDR1 SEHNR and CDR2 FQNEAQ (reference sequence). The CDR3 spells CASSPPAQASGNTIYF. The CDR3, as DNA: TGTGCCAGCAGCCCCCCCGCACAGGCCTCTGGAAACACCATATATTTT.

The chain uses TRBV7-8 and TRBJ2-1; 7 bases agree with TRBD2. The CDR3 consists of 15 residues. Trimming cost V 3 bases and J 8 bases; bases outside gene matches: 10. Germline CDR1 reads SGHVS; CDR2 reads FQNEAQ. The CDR3 DNA is TGTGCCAGCAGCTTCCGGGCTAGCGGAGGGGATGAGCAGTTCTTC. This translates into CASSFRASGGDEQFF.

This chain connects TRBV11-2 to TRBJ2-7; D remains ambiguous. The CDR3 has 14 amino acids. Germline CDR1 is SGHAT and CDR2 is FQNNGV. With 5 bases removed from V and 0 bases from J, the gap between germline ends came to 11 bases. CDR3 DNA sequence: TGTGCCAGCAGCACTGACATCTTCTCCTACGAGCAGTACTTC. It encodes CASSTDIFSYEQYF.